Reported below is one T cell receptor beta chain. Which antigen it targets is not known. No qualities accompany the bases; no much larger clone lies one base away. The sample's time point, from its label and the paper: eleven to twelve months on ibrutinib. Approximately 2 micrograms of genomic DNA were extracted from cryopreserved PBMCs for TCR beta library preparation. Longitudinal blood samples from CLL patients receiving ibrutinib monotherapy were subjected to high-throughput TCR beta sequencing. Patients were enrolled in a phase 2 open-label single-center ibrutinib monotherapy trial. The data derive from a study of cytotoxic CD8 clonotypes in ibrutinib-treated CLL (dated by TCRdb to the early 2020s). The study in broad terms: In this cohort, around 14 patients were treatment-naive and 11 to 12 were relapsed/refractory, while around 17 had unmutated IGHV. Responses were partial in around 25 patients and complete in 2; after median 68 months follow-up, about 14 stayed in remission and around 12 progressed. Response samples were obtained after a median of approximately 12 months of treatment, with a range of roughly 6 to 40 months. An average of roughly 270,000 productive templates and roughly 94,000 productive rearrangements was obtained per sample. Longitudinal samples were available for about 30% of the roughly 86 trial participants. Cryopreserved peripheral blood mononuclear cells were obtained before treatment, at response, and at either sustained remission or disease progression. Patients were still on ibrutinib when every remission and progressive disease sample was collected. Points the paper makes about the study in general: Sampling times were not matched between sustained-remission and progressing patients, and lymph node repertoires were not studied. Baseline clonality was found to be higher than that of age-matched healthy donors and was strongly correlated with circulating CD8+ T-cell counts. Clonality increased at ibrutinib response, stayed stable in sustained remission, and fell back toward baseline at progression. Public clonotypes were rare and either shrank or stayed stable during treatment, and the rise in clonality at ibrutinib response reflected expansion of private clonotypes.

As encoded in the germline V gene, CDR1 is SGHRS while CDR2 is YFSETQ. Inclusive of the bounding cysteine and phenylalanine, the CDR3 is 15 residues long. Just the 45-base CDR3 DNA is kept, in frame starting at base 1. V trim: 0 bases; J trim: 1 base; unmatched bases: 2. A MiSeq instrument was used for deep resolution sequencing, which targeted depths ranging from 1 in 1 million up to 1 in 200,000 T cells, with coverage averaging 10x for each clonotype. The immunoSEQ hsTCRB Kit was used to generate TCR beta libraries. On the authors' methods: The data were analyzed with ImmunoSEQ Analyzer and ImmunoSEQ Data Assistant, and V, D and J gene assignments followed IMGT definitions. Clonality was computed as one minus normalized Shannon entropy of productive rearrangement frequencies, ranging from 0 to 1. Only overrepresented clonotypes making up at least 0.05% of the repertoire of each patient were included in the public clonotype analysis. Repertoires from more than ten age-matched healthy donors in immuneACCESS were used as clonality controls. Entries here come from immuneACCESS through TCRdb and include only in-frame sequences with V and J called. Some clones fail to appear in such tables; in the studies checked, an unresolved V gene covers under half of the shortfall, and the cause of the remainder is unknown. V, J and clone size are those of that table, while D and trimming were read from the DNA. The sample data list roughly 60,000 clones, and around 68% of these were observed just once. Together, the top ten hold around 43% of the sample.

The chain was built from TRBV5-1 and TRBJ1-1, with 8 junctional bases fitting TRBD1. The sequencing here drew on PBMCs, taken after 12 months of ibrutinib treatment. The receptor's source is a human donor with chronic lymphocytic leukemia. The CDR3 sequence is CASSLDRGANTEAFF. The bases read TGCGCCAGCAGCTTGGACAGGGGGGCGAACACTGAAGCTTTCTTT.